The 10 T cell receptor beta chains below were found in one sample sequenced in a study of T cells after posttransplantation cyclophosphamide. Method: immunoSEQ multiplex PCR; TCRdb's copy keeps in-frame clones and lacks some. This table holds tens of thousands of clones, 93% found once. Sequenced sample: PBMCs. The receptor set was obtained from a woman aged 30 to 39 in good health and a related stem cell transplant donor.

J is TRBJ1-2 and V is TRBV29-1; 9 bases line up with TRBD1. Germline CDR1 is SQVTM and CDR2 is ANQGSEA. The CDR3 has 14 residues. Unmatched junction bases numbered 10, after V lost 7 bases and J lost 4 bases. The CDR3 spells CSAVSGTGSYGYTF. The CDR3 DNA follows: TGCAGCGCCGTTTCCGGGACAGGGTCCTATGGCTACACCTTC.

This clone was recorded only once. The V call is TRBV11-3, the J call TRBJ2-1; 7 bases match TRBD2. CDR1 and CDR2 from the germline V gene are SGHNT and YENEEA. The ends lost 4 bases at V and 0 bases at J; junction bases unmatched: 3. This CDR3 spans 15 amino acids. Written as DNA, the CDR3 is TGTGCCAGCAGCTCAACTAGCGACTCCTACAATGAGCAGTTCTTC. The encoded protein is CASSSTSDSYNEQFF.

V gene TRBV7-8 combines with J gene TRBJ1-3; the D gene is possibly TRBD1 (6 bases). Trimming took 4 bases from V and 1 from J, leaving 23 bases between them. Germline V gene sequence: CDR1 SGHVS, CDR2 FQNEAQ. The CDR3 has 19 residues. The CDR3 here is CASSSRSGGSYFSGNTIYF. In nucleotides, the CDR3 is TGTGCCAGCAGCTCCCGTTCCGGGGGCAGCTACTTTTCTGGAAACACCATATATTTT.

The table lists this clone with a few counts. V usage is TRBV27 and J usage is TRBJ2-7; TRBD1 matches 10 bases. The CDR3 is 14 amino acids. V shed 5 bases, J shed 5 bases, and the junction held 6 bases outside the gene matches. CDR1 and CDR2 from the germline V gene are MNHEY and SMNVEV (reference sequence). CDR3 amino acids: CASSARQGAHEQYF. The CDR3 region has the DNA TGTGCCAGCAGTGCTAGACAGGGGGCCCACGAGCAGTACTTC.

This rearrangement joins TRBV9 to TRBJ2-5, with 8 nucleotides matching TRBD1. CDR1 and CDR2 (germline): SGDLS, YYNGEE. This CDR3 is 16 amino acids long. V trimming: 3 bases; J trimming: 7 bases; junction bases outside the gene matches: 14. This CDR3 is CASSASGQGLSLTQYF. CDR3 DNA sequence: TGTGCCAGCAGCGCCTCAGGACAGGGCTTGTCATTGACCCAGTACTTC.

The chain combines TRBV19 with TRBJ2-6, with TRBD1 matching over 8 bases. Trimming cost V 3 bases and J 3 bases; bases outside gene matches: 7. CDR3 length: 17 amino acids. Germline assignment: CDR1 LNHDA and CDR2 SQIVND (reference sequence). The DNA for the CDR3 is TGTGCCAGTAGTATTACAGGGGGACGGAGTGGGGCCAACGTCCTGACTTTC. It yields the protein CASSITGGRSGANVLTF.

The chain uses TRBV7-9 and TRBJ2-5; 8 bases match TRBD2. Germline CDR1 and CDR2: SEHNR and FQNEAQ (reference sequence). Losses at the gene ends were 3 bases for V and 5 bases for J; bases not matched to a gene: 5. This CDR3 region has 14 residues. CDR3 in DNA: TGTGCCAGCAGCTTCAGAACGGGGGGGGAGACCCAGTACTTC. Its translation: CASSFRTGGETQYF.

This chain joins TRBV5-4 and TRBJ2-5, with D possibly matching TRBD1 (6 bases). This CDR3 has 13 amino acids. With 3 bases removed from V and 5 bases from J, the gap between germline ends came to 11 bases. The germline V gene encodes CDR1 SGHNT and CDR2 YYREEE (reference sequence). For the CDR3, the DNA is TGTGCCAGCAGCTCTTACAGGGAGGAGACCCAGTACTTC. Protein product: CASSSYREETQYF.

V gene TRBV21-1 combines with J gene TRBJ1-3. TRBV21-1 is a pseudogene segment. CDR3 size: 16 residues. Here the CDR3 reads CASPEGARSSGNTIYF. Here the CDR3 DNA reads TGTGCCAGCCCAGAAGGAGCCCGGAGCTCTGGAAACACCATATATTTT.

With respect to this clone: The DNA is left out, because the CDR3 cannot be placed on it with certainty; the CDR3 is given as TCRdb lists it. This sequence joins TRBV19 and TRBJ1-1. The CDR3 contains 16 residues when both ends are counted. CDR1 is LNHDA and CDR2 is SQIVND in the germline V gene (reference sequence). The CDR3 protein is CASSIVFRGRNTEAFF.